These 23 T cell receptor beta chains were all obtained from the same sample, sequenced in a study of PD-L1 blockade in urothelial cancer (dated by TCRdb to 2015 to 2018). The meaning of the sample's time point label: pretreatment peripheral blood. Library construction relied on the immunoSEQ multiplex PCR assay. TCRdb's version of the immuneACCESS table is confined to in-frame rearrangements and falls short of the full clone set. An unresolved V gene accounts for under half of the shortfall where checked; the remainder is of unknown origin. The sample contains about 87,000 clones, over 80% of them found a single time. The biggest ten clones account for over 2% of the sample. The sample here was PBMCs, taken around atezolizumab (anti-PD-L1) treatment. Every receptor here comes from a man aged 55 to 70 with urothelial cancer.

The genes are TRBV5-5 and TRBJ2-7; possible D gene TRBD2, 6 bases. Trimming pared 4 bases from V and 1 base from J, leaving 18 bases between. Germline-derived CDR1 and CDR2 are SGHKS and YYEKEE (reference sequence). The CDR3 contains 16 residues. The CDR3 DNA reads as TGTGCCAGCAGCCCTGCTTCGGGGGTAGGATCCTACGAGCAGTACTTC. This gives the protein CASSPASGVGSYEQYF.

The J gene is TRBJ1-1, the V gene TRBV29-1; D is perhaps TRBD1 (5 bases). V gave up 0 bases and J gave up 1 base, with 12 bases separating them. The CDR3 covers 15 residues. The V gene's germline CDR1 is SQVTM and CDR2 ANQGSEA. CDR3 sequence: CSVEDRGGANTEAFF. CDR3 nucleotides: TGCAGCGTTGAAGACCGGGGAGGGGCGAACACTGAAGCTTTCTTT.

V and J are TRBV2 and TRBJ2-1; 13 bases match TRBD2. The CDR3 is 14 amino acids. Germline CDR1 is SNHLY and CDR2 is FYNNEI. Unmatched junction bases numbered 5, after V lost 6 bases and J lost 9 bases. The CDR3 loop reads CASRGLAGLSEQFF. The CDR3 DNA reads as TGTGCCAGCAGGGGACTAGCGGGGTTATCTGAGCAGTTCTTC.

The CDR3 protein is CASTKGTGGFDTEAFF. CDR3 DNA sequence: TGTGCCAGCACAAAAGGGACAGGGGGCTTCGACACTGAAGCTTTCTTT. This chain joins TRBV18 and TRBJ1-1, with 12 nucleotides matching TRBD1. Germline V gene data show CDR1 as KGHSH and CDR2 as LQKENI. J gave up 3 bases and V 8 bases, and 10 bases lay outside the gene matches. CDR3 size: 16 residues.

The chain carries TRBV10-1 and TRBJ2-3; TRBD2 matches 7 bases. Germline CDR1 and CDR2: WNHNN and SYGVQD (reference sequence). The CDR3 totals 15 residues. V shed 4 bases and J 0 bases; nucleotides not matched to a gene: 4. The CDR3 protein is CASSAWGGSTDTQYF. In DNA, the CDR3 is TGCGCCAGCAGTGCTTGGGGGGGAAGCACAGATACGCAGTATTTT.

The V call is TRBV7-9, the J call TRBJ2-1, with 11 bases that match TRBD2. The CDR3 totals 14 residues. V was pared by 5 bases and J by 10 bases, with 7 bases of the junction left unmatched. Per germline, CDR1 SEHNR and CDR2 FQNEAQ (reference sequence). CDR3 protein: CASSQTSGKHEQFF. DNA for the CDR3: TGTGCCAGCAGCCAGACTAGCGGGAAACACGAGCAGTTCTTC.

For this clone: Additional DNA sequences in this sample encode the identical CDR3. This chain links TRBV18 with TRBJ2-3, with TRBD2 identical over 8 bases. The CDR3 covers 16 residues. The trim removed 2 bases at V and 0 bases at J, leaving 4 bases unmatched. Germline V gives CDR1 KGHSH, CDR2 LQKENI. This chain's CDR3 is CASSPSLAGSTDTQYF. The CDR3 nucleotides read TGTGCCAGCTCACCAAGCTTAGCGGGGAGCACAGATACGCAGTATTTT. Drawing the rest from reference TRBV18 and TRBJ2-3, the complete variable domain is NAGVMQNPRHLVRRRGQEARLRCSPMKGHSHVYWYRQLPEEGLKFMVYLQKENIIDESGMPKERFSAEFPKEGPSILRIQQVVRGDSAAYFCASSPSLAGSTDTQYFGPGTRLTVL.

The CDR3 here is CASSVGGVNSPLHF. Here the CDR3 DNA reads TGTGCCAGCAGCGTAGGCGGGGTTAATTCACCCCTCCACTTT. This rearrangement joins TRBV9 to TRBJ1-6; D call uncertain. V was cut by 0 bases and J by 6 bases, with 7 bases left in between. Germline CDR1 and CDR2: SGDLS and YYNGEE. The CDR3 has 14 residues. Full variable domain (outside the CDR3, taken from reference TRBV9 and TRBJ1-6): DSGVTQTPKHLITATGQRVTLRCSPRSGDLSVYWYQQSLDQGLQFLIQYYNGEERAKGNILERFSAQQFPDLHSELNLSSLELGDSALYFCASSVGGVNSPLHFGNGTRLTVT.

The CDR3 DNA reads as TGTGCCAGTAGTCCGCGGTGGCAGAGCAATCAGCCCCAGCATTTT. Translated, it gives CASSPRWQSNQPQHF. This rearrangement joins TRBV19 to TRBJ1-5, with D uncertain. The V end was cut by 5 bases, the J end by 1 base, with 12 bases between. The germline V gene encodes CDR1 LNHDA and CDR2 SQIVND (reference sequence). This CDR3 is built from 15 residues.

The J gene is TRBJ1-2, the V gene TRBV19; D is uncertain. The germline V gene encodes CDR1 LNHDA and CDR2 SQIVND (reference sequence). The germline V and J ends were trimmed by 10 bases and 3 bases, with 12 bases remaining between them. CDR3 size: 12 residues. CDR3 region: CATNRRYYGYTF. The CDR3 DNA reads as TGTGCCACCAACCGGAGGTACTATGGCTACACCTTC. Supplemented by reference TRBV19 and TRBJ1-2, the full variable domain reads DGGITQSPKYLFRKEGQNVTLSCEQNLNHDAMYWYRQDPGQGLRLIYYSQIVNDFQKGDIAEGYSVSREKKESFPLTVTSAQKNPTAFYLCATNRRYYGYTFGSGTRLTVV.

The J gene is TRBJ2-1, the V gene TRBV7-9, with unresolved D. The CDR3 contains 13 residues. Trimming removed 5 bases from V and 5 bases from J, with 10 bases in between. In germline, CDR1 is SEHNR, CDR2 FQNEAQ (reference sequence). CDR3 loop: CASSLTVNNEQFF. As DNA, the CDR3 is TGTGCCAGCAGCCTAACGGTCAACAATGAGCAGTTCTTC.

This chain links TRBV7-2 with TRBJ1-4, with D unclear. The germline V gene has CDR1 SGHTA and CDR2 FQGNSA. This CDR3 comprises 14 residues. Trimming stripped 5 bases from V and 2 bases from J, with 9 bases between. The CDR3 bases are TGTGCCAGCAGCCGAGGGTCGACTAATGAAAAACTGTTTTTT. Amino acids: CASSRGSTNEKLFF.

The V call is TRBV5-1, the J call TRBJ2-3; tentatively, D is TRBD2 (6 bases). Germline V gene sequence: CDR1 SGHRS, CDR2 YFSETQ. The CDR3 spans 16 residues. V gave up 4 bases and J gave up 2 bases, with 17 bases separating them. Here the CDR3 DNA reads TGCGCCAGCAGCCCAGAACTAGCTCCATCCACAGATACGCAGTATTTT. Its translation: CASSPELAPSTDTQYF.

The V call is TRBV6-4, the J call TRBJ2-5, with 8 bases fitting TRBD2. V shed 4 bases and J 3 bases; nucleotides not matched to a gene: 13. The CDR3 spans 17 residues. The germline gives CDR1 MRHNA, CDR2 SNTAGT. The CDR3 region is CASSAWTSPHGEETQYF. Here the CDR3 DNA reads TGTGCCAGCAGTGCCTGGACTAGCCCCCACGGGGAAGAGACCCAGTACTTC.

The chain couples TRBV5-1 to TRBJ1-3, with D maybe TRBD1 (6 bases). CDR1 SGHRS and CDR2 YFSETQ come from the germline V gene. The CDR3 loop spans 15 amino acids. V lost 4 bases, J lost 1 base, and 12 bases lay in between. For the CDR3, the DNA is TGCGCCAGCAGCCCAGGGGAAATTTCTGGAAACACCATATATTTT. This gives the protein CASSPGEISGNTIYF.

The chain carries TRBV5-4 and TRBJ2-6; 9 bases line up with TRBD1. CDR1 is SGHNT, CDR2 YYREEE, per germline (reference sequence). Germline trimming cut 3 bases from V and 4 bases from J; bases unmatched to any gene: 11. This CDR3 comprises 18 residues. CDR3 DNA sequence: TGTGCCAGCAGCTCGCGAACAGGGGGCGCGTCCGGGGCCAACGTCCTGACTTTC. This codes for CASSSRTGGASGANVLTF.

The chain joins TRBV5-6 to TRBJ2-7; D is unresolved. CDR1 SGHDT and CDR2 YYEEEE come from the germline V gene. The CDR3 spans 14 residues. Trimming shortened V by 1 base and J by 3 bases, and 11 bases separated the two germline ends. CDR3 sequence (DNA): TGTGCCAGCAGCTTGAACGTATTCGGCTACGAGCAGTACTTC. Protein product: CASSLNVFGYEQYF.

The CDR3, as DNA: TGTGCCAGCAGTTACTCGATAAGCTTGAGGCTTGAAAAACTGTTTTTT. Protein product: CASSYSISLRLEKLFF. This sequence joins TRBV6-6 and TRBJ1-4; D not certain. V lost 0 bases and J lost 7, with 15 bases in between. Germline lookup yields CDR1 MNHNY and CDR2 SVGAGI (reference sequence). The CDR3 sequence is 16 residues long.

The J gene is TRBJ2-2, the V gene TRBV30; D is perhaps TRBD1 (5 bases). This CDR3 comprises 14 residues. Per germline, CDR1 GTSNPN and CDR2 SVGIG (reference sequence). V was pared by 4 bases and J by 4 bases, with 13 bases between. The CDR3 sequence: CAWTTTARTGELFF. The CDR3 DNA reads TGTGCCTGGACGACGACAGCCCGCACCGGGGAGCTGTTTTTT.

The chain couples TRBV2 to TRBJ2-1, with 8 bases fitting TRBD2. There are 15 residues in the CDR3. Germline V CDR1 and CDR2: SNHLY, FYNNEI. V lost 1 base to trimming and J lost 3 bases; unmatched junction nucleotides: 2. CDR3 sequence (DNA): TGTGCCAGCAGTGAAGGGGCGGGAGGCTACAATGAGCAGTTCTTC. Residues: CASSEGAGGYNEQFF. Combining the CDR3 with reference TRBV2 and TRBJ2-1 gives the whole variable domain EPEVTQTPSHQVTQMGQEVILRCVPISNHLYFYWYRQILGQKVEFLVSFYNNEISEKSEIFDDQFSVERPDGSNFTLKIRSTKLEDSAMYFCASSEGAGGYNEQFFGPGTRLTVL.

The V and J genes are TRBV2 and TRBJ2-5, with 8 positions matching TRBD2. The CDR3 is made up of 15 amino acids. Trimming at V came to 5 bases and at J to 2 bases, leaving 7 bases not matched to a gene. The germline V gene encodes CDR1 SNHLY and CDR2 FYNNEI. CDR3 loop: CASSFVAGMQETQYF. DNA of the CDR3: TGTGCCAGCAGTTTTGTAGCGGGGATGCAAGAGACCCAGTACTTC.

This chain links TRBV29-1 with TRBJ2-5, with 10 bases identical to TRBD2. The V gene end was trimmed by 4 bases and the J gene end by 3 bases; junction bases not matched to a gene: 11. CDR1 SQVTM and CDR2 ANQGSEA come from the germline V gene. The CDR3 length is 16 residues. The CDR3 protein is CSVAQRRLAGEETQYF. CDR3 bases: TGCAGCGTTGCCCAAAGGAGGCTAGCGGGGGAAGAGACCCAGTACTTC.

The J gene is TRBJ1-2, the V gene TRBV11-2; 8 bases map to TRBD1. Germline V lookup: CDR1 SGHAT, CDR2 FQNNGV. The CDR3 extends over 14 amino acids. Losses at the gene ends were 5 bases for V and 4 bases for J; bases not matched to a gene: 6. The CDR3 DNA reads TGTGCCAGCAGCCGGGACAGGTTGCGCTATGGCTACACCTTC. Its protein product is CASSRDRLRYGYTF.